This is a list of T cell receptor beta chains from one sample in a study of graft-versus-host responses after intestinal transplantation. Using immunoSEQ multiplex PCR, the repertoire was profiled, and TCRdb retains in-frame clones only, with some absent. The repertoire holds some 86,000 clones, with roughly 89% as singletons. These receptors lack a known antigen. The specimen was unstimulated CD4+ T cells sorted from spleen or lymph node cells, collected before intestinal transplant. The source is a human donor who received an intestinal transplant. The CDR3 runs from the conserved cysteine through the conserved F or W. A D gene is named only where the DNA matches it firmly. Part of the rows lack a size; the others show once, few, many or a class for expanded clones.

j_call v_call clone_size d_call cdr3_aa cdr3_nt
TRBJ2-2 TRBV14 NA TRBD1 CASSQAGTGYAGELFF TGTGCCAGCAGCCAAGCCGGGACAGGGTACGCCGGGGAGCTGTTTTTT
TRBJ2-3 TRBV4-3 once NA CASSQVRGPDTQYF TGCGCCAGCAGCCAAGTTAGGGGCCCCGATACGCAGTATTTT
TRBJ1-1 TRBV11-3 NA TRBD1 CATSTGTGTEAFF TGTGCCACTAGTACCGGGACAGGGACTGAAGCTTTCTTT
TRBJ2-2 TRBV5-1 NA TRBD2 CASSLGASGGSNTGELFF TGCGCCAGCAGCTTGGGTGCTAGCGGGGGGTCGAACACCGGGGAGCTGTTTTTT
TRBJ2-2 TRBV7-2 once TRBD2 CASSFGTSGVYTGELFF TGTGCCAGCAGCTTCGGGACTAGCGGGGTATACACCGGGGAGCTGTTTTTT
TRBJ2-5 TRBV10-3 NA TRBD2 CAISVPGLGATQYF TGTGCCATCAGTGTACCGGGACTAGGAGCGACCCAGTACTTC
TRBJ1-4 TRBV30 NA TRBD1 CAWSPDAGQGGWATNEKLFF TGTGCCTGGAGTCCAGATGCTGGACAGGGGGGCTGGGCAACTAATGAAAAACTGTTTTTT
TRBJ2-3 TRBV4-3 NA TRBD2 CASSQGTSGVADTQYF TGCGCCAGCAGCCAGGGGACTAGCGGGGTCGCAGATACGCAGTATTTT
TRBJ1-1 TRBV6-5 NA NA CASSQGMMRTEAFF TGTGCCAGCAGTCAGGGTATGATGAGAACTGAAGCTTTCTTT
TRBJ2-5 TRBV5-6 NA NA CASSLLAGLGETQYF TGTGCCAGCAGCTTGCTGGCGGGGCTCGGGGAGACCCAGTACTTC
TRBJ1-1 TRBV2 NA NA CASRLRVDRSTEAFF TGTGCCAGCAGACTCAGGGTTGATCGTTCCACTGAAGCTTTCTTT
TRBJ2-7 TRBV6-1 NA NA CASSATIPLYEQYF TGTGCCAGCAGTGCAACAATACCCCTCTACGAGCAGTACTTC
TRBJ1-2 TRBV5-4 NA NA CASSLEGRGASGYTF TGTGCCAGCAGCTTGGAAGGCCGGGGGGCGTCAGGCTACACCTTC
TRBJ1-5 TRBV5-6 NA TRBD1 CASSAGQINQPQHF TGTGCCAGCAGCGCGGGACAGATCAATCAGCCCCAGCATTTT
TRBJ2-5 TRBV6-5 once NA CASSYGSGQETQYF TGTGCCAGCAGTTACGGTAGCGGCCAAGAGACCCAGTACTTC